Presented here are 3 T cell receptor beta chains from one specimen sequenced in a study of blood T cell repertoires in COVID-19. Only in-frame clones appear in the TCRdb table, and some are missing; sequencing was by immunoSEQ multiplex PCR. The sample contains fewer than 130,000 clones, approximately 79% of which appear only once. The sample comprised peripheral blood. Source of these receptors: an elderly woman with active or convalescent COVID-19.

J is TRBJ1-1 and V is TRBV19; D unclear. Germline V gene lookup returns CDR1 LNHDA and CDR2 SQIVND (reference sequence). CDR3 length equals 12 residues. V lost 7 bases to trimming and J lost 7 bases, with 13 bases between them. CDR3 amino acids: CASKESMDEAFF. The CDR3 nucleotides are TGTGCCAGTAAGGAGTCCATGGATGAAGCTTTCTTT. Full variable domain (remainder filled in from reference TRBV19 and TRBJ1-1): DGGITQSPKYLFRKEGQNVTLSCEQNLNHDAMYWYRQDPGQGLRLIYYSQIVNDFQKGDIAEGYSVSREKKESFPLTVTSAQKNPTAFYLCASKESMDEAFFGQGTRLTVV.

This sequence joins TRBV2 and TRBJ2-5, with a weak D call TRBD1 (6 bases). The CDR3 length is 14 residues. V lost 6 bases to trimming and J lost 4 bases, with 15 bases between them. The germline gives CDR1 SNHLY, CDR2 FYNNEI. As DNA, the CDR3 is TGTGCCAGCAGATTAGACAGGAGCGGAGAGACCCAGTACTTC. It translates to CASRLDRSGETQYF.

This chain links TRBV4-3 with TRBJ2-3; TRBD2 agrees at 9 bases. CDR3 size: 17 residues. J lost 1 base, V lost 3 bases, and 8 bases had no gene match. The germline V gene encodes CDR1 LGHNA and CDR2 YSLEER. The CDR3 nucleotides read TGCGCCAGCAGCCAGACAAGCGGGAGGCTCGGCACAGATACGCAGTATTTT. Its protein is CASSQTSGRLGTDTQYF.